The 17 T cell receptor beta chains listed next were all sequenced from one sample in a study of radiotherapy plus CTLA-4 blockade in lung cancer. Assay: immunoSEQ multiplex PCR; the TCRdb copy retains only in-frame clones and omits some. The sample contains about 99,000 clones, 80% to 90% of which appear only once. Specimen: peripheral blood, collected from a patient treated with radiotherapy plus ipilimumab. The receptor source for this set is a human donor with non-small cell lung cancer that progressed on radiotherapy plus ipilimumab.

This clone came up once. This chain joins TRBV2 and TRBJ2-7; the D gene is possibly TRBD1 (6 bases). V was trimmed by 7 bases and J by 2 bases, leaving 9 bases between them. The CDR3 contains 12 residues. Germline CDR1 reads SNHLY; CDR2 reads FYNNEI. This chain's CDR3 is CASTQGPYEQYF. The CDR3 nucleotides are TGTGCCAGCACCCAGGGGCCCTACGAGCAGTACTTC.

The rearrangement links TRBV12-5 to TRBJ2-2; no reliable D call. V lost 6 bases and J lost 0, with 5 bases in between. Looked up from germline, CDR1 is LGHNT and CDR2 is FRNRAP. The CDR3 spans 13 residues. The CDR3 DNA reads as TGTGCTAGTGGGATACCGAACACCGGGGAGCTGTTTTTT. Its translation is CASGIPNTGELFF.

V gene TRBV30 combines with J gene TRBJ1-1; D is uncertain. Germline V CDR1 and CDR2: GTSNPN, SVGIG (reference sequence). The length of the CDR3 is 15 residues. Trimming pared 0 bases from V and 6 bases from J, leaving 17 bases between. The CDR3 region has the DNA TGTGCCTGGAGTGTGAGAGCATGGAAATTCTCTGAAGCTTTCTTT. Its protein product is CAWSVRAWKFSEAFF.

The CDR3 loop reads CASSLDGRLGLVPSTDTQYF. CDR3 DNA: TGCGCCAGCAGCTTGGATGGCAGGTTAGGGTTAGTTCCGAGCACAGATACGCAGTATTTT. V gene TRBV5-1 combines with J gene TRBJ2-3; D is unresolved. Germline loops: CDR1 SGHRS, CDR2 YFSETQ. The ends were cut back, 0 bases at V and 0 bases at J, with 23 bases in the middle. The CDR3 is 20 residues long.

CDR3: CASSVGPTPGEGGNTIYF. CDR3 nucleotides: TGTGCCAGCAGTGTAGGTCCTACCCCAGGGGAAGGTGGAAACACCATATATTTT. The chain links TRBV27 to TRBJ1-3; tentatively, D is TRBD1 (6 bases). The CDR3 has 18 amino acids. Looked up from germline, CDR1 is MNHEY and CDR2 is SMNVEV (reference sequence). V lost 5 bases and J lost 3, with 23 bases in between.

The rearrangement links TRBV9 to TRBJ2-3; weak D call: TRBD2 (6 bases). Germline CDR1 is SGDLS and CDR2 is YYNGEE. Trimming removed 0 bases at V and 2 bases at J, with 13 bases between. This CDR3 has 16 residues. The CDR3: CASSVGASAFTDTQYF. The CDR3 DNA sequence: TGTGCCAGCAGCGTAGGGGCTAGCGCATTCACAGATACGCAGTATTTT.

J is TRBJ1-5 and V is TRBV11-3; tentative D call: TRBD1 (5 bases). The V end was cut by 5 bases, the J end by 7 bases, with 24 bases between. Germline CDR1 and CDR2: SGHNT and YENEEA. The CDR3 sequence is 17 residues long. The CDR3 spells CASSPIYRRQGGQPQHF. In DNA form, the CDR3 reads TGTGCCAGCAGCCCCATATATCGGCGTCAGGGAGGCCAGCCCCAGCATTTT.

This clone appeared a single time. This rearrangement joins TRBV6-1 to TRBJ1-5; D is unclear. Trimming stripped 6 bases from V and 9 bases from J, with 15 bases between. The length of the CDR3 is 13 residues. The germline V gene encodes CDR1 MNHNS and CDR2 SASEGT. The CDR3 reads CASSPRRDRPQHF. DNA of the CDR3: TGTGCCAGCAGCCCACGCCGGGATCGGCCCCAGCATTTT.

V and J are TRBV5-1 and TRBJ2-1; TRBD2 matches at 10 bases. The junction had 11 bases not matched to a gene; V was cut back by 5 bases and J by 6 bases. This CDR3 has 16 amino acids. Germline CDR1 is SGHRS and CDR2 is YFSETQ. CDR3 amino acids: CASSSYPGLASNEQFF. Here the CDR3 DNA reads TGCGCCAGCAGTTCTTATCCGGGACTAGCGAGCAATGAGCAGTTCTTC.

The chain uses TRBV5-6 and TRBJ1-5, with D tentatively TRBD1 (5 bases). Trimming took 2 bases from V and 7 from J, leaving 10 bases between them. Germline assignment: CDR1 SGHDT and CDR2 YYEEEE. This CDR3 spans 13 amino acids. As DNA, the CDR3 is TGTGCCAGCAGCTTCGGGAAGGGGCAGCCCCAGCATTTT. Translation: CASSFGKGQPQHF.

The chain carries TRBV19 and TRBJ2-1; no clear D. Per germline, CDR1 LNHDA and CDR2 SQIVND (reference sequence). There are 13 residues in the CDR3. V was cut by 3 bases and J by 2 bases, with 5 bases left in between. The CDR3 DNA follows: TGTGCCAGTAGTATGGTGGCCTACAATGAGCAGTTCTTC. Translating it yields CASSMVAYNEQFF.

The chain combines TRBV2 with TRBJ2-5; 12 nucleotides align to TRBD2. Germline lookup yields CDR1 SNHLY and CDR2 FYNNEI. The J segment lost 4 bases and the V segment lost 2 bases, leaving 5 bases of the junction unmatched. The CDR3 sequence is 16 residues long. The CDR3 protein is CASSESLAGGGETQYF. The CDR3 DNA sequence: TGTGCCAGCAGTGAATCGCTAGCGGGAGGGGGAGAGACCCAGTACTTC.

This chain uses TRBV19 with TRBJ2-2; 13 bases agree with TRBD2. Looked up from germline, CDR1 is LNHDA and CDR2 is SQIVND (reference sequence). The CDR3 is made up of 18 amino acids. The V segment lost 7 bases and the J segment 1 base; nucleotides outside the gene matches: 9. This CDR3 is CASTPAGLAGVNTGELFF. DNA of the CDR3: TGTGCCAGTACCCCAGCCGGACTAGCGGGAGTGAACACCGGGGAGCTGTTTTTT.

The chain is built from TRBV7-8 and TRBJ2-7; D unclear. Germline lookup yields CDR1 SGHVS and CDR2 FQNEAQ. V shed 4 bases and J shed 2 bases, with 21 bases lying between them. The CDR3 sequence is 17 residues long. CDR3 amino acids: CASSSRGITGNTYEQYF. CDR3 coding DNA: TGTGCCAGCAGCTCCCGCGGCATAACGGGCAACACCTACGAGCAGTACTTC.

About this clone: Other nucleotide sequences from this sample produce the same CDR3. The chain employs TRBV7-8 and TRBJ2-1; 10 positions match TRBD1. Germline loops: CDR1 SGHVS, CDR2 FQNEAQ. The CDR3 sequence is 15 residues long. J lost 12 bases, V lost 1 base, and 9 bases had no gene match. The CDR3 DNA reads TGTGCCAGCAGCTTAGAAGGGACAGGGGAATGGGGGCAGTTCTTC. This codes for CASSLEGTGEWGQFF.

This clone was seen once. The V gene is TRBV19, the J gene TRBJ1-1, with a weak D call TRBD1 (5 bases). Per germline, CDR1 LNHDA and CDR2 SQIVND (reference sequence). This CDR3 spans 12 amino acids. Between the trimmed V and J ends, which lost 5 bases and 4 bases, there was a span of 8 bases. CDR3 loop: CASSPGGTEAFF. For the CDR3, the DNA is TGTGCCAGTAGTCCGGGGGGCACTGAAGCTTTCTTT.

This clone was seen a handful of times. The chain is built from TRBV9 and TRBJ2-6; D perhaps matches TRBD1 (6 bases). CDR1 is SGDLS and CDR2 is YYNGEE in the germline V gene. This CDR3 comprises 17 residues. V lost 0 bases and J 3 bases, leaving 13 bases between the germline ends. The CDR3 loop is CASSVEAQGGGANVLTF. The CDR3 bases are TGTGCCAGCAGCGTAGAAGCACAGGGCGGTGGGGCCAACGTCCTGACTTTC.